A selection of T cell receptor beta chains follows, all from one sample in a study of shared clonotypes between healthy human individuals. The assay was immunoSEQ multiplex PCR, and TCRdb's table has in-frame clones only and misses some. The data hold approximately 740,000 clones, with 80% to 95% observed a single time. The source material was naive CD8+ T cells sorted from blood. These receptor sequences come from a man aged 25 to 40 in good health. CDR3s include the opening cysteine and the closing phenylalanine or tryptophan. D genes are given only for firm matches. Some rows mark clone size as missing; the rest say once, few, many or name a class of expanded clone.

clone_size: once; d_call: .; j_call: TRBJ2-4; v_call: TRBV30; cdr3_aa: CAWSGLEAKNIQYF; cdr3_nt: TGTGCCTGGAGTGGATTGGAGGCCAAAAACATTCAGTACTTC
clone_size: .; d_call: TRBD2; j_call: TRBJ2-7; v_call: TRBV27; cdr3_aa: CASTAAGGMGEQYF; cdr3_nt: TGTGCCAGCACCGCAGCGGGGGGCATGGGGGAGCAGTACTTC
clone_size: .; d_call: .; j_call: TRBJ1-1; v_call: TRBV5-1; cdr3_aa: CASREGFGTEAFF; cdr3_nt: TGCGCCAGCCGCGAGGGGTTTGGCACTGAAGCTTTCTTT
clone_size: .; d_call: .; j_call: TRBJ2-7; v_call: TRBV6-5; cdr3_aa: CASRLTEVHEQYF; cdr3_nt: TGTGCCAGCAGACTAACAGAAGTCCACGAGCAGTACTTC
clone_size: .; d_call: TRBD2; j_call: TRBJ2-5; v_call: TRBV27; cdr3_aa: CASKREGRETQYF; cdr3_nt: TGTGCCAGCAAGCGGGAGGGCCGTGAGACCCAGTACTTC
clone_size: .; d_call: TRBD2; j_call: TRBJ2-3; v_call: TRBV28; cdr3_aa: CASRLTSGTDTQYF; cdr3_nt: TGTGCCAGCAGACTTACTAGCGGCACAGATACGCAGTATTTT
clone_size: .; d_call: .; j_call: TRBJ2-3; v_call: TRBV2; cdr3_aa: CASSVQGSTDTQYF; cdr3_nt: TGTGCCAGCAGTGTCCAGGGGTCCACAGATACGCAGTATTTT
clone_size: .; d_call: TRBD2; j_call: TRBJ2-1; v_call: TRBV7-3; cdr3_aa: CASSLMGLAGGNNEQFF; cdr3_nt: TGTGCCAGCAGCTTAATGGGACTAGCGGGAGGGAACAATGAGCAGTTCTTC
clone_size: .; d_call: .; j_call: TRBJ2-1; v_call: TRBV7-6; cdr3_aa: CASSLWTTSSYNEQFF; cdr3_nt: TGTGCCAGCAGCTTATGGACTACCAGCTCCTACAATGAGCAGTTCTTC
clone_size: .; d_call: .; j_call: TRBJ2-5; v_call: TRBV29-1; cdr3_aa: CSADTGPNQELQYF; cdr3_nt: TGCAGCGCCGACACGGGACCGAATCAAGAGCTCCAGTACTTC
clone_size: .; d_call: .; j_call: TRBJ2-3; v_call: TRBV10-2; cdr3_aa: CASSESGDTQYF; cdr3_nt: TGCGCCAGCAGTGAGTCCGGAGATACGCAGTATTTT
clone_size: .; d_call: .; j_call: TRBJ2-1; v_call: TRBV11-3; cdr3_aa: CASSPRLRPHEQFF; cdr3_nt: TGTGCCAGCAGCCCCAGGTTGAGGCCGCATGAGCAGTTCTTC
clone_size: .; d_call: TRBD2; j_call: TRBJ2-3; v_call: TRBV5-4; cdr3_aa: CASSPGLDSTDTQYF; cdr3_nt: TGTGCCAGCAGCCCCGGACTAGATAGCACAGATACGCAGTATTTT
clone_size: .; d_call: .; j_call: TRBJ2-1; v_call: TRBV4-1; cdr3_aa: CASSPDLTYNEQFF; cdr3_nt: TGCGCCAGCAGCCCGGACTTGACATACAATGAGCAGTTCTTC
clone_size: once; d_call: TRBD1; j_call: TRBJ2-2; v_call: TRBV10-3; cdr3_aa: CAISETGANTGELFF; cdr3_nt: TGTGCCATCAGTGAAACAGGGGCGAACACCGGGGAGCTGTTTTTT
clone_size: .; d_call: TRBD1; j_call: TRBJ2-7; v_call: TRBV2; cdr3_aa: CASRDRGDEQYF; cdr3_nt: TGTGCCAGCCGGGACAGGGGGGACGAGCAGTACTTC
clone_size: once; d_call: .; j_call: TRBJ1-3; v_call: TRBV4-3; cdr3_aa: CASSQDLRGSGNTIYF; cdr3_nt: TGCGCCAGCAGCCAAGATCTCAGGGGCTCTGGAAACACCATATATTTT
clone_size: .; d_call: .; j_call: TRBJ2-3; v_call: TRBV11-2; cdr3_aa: CASSLGQGGVTDTQYF; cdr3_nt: TGTGCCAGCAGCTTAGGACAGGGAGGAGTCACAGATACGCAGTATTTT
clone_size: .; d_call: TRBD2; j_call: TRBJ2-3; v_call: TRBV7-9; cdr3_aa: CASSPTSVSTDTQYF; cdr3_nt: TGTGCCAGCAGCCCGACTAGCGTAAGCACAGATACGCAGTATTTT
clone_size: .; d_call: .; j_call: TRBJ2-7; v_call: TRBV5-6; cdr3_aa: CASSLFAESYEQYF; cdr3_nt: TGTGCCAGCAGCTTGTTCGCAGAGTCCTACGAGCAGTACTTC
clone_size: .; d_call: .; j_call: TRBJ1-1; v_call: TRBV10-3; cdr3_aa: CAISESLGHEAFF; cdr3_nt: TGTGCCATCAGTGAGTCGCTCGGTCATGAAGCTTTCTTT
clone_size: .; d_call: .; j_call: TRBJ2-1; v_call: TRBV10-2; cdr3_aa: CASAAYYEQFF; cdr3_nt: TGCGCCAGCGCGGCATATTATGAGCAGTTCTTC
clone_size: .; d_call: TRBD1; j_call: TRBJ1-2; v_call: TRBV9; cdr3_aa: CASSGDSYGYTF; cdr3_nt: TGTGCCAGCAGCGGGGACAGCTATGGCTACACCTTC
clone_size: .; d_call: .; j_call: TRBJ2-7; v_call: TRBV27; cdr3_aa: CASSFGRGALTYEQYF; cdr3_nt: TGTGCCAGCAGTTTTGGTCGGGGGGCGTTAACCTACGAGCAGTACTTC
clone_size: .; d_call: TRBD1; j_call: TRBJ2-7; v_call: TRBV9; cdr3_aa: CASSTSTGGAFYEQYF; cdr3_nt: TGTGCCAGCAGCACCTCGACAGGGGGCGCTTTCTACGAGCAGTACTTC
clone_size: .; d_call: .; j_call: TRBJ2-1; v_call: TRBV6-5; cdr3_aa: CASSIQGPDEQFF; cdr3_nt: TGTGCCAGCAGTATCCAGGGTCCTGATGAGCAGTTCTTC
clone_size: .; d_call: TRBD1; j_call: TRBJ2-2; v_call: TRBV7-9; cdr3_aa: CASSAFDRGVNTGELFF; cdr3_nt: TGTGCCAGCAGCGCGTTTGACAGGGGGGTAAACACCGGGGAGCTGTTTTTT
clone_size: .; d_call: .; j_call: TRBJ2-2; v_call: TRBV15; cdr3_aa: CATSSSGNTGELFF; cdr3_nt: TGTGCCACCAGCAGCTCAGGGAACACCGGGGAGCTGTTTTTT
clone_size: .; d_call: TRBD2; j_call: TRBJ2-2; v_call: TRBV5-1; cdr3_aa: CASSSGGYTGELFF; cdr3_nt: TGCGCCAGCAGCTCGGGAGGGTACACCGGGGAGCTGTTTTTT
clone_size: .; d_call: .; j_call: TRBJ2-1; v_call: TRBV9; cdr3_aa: CASSTGGGREAETYNEQFF; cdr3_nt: TGTGCCAGCAGCACAGGAGGAGGGAGAGAAGCGGAAACCTACAATGAGCAGTTCTTC
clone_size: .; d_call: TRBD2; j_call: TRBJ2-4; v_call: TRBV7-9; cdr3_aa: CASSHGLAGGERVIQYF; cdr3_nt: TGTGCCAGCAGCCATGGACTAGCGGGAGGAGAGCGGGTCATTCAGTACTTC
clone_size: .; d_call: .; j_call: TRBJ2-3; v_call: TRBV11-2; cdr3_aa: CASTPGHTDTQYF; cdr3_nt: TGTGCCAGCACCCCGGGACACACAGATACGCAGTATTTT
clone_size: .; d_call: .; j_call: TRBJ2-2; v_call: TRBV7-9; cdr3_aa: CASSWNVGVAGELFF; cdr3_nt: TGTGCCAGCAGCTGGAACGTTGGGGTAGCCGGGGAGCTGTTTTTT
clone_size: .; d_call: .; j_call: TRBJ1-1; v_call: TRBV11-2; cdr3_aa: CASTFPTAPEAFF; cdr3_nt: TGTGCCAGCACCTTCCCTACTGCCCCTGAAGCTTTCTTT
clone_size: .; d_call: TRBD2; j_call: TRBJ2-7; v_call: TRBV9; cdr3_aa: CASSPSGRADYEQYF; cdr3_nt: TGTGCCAGCAGTCCCAGCGGGAGGGCCGACTACGAGCAGTACTTC
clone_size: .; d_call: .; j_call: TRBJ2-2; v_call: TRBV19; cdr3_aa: CASSIDSWAARELFF; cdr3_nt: TGTGCCAGTAGTATAGATTCGTGGGCAGCCCGGGAGCTGTTTTTT
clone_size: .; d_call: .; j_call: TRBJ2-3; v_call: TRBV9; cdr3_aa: CASSMGNGQGTDTQYF; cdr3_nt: TGTGCCAGCAGCATGGGGAATGGGCAGGGTACAGATACGCAGTATTTT
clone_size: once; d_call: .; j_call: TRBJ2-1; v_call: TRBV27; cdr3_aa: CASAPGSSYNEQFF; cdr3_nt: TGTGCCAGTGCCCCAGGGAGCTCCTACAATGAGCAGTTCTTC
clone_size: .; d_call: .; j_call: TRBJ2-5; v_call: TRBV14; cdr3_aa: CASSPTTIKGETQYF; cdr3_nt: TGTGCCAGCAGCCCTACAACCATTAAGGGGGAGACCCAGTACTTC
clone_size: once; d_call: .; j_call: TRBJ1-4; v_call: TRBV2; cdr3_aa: CASIRRTGSYEKLFF; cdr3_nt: TGTGCCAGCATCCGACGGACCGGTAGCTATGAAAAACTGTTTTTT
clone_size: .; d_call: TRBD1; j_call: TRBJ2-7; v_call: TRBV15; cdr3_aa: CATSRGLGGTGPSYEQYF; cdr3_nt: TGTGCCACCAGCAGAGGTCTGGGTGGGACAGGGCCTTCCTACGAGCAGTACTTC
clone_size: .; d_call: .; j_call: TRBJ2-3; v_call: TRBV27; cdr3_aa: CASSSQEGLSTGTQYF; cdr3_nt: TGTGCCAGCAGTTCCCAGGAGGGCCTCTCCACCGGTACGCAGTATTTT
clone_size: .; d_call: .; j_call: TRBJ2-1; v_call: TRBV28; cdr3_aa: CASSFRRDNEQFF; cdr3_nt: TGTGCCAGCAGTTTCAGAAGGGACAATGAGCAGTTCTTC
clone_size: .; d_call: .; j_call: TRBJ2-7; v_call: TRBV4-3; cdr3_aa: CASSQAFGREISYEQYF; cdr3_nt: TGCGCCAGCAGCCAAGCCTTTGGACGGGAGATCTCCTACGAGCAGTACTTC
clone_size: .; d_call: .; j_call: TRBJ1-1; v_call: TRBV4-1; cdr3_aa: CASSQGWGRGTEAFF; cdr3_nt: TGCGCCAGCAGCCAAGGATGGGGGCGCGGCACTGAAGCTTTCTTT
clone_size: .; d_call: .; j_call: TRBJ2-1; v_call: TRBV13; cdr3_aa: CASSLRVAYNEQFF; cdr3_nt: TGTGCCAGCAGCTTGAGGGTAGCTTACAATGAGCAGTTCTTC
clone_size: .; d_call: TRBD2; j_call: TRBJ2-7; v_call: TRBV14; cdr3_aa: CASSRADGGEQYF; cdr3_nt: TGTGCCAGCAGCAGAGCCGACGGGGGGGAGCAGTACTTC
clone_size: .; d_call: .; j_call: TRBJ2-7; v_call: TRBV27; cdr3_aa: CASSPSGFYYEQYF; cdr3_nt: TGTGCCAGCAGTCCCTCGGGGTTTTACTACGAGCAGTACTTC
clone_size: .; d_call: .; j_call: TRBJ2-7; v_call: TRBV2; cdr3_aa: CASIWSYEQYF; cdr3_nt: TGTGCCAGCATCTGGTCCTACGAGCAGTACTTC
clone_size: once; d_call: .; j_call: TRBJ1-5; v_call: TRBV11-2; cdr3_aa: CASSLDWAGGRQPQHF; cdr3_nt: TGTGCCAGCAGCTTAGATTGGGCGGGGGGGAGACAGCCCCAGCATTTT
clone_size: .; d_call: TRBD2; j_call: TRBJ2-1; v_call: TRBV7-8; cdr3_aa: CASSPRLATGVEAYNEQFF; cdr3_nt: TGTGCCAGCAGCCCGCGACTAGCCACGGGAGTTGAAGCCTACAATGAGCAGTTCTTC
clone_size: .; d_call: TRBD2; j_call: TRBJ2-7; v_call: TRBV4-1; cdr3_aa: CASSHYPGGPSEQYF; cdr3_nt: TGCGCCAGCAGCCATTATCCGGGAGGGCCCTCCGAGCAGTACTTC
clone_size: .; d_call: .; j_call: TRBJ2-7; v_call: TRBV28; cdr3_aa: CASSLPNVLDWDEQYF; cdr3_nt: TGTGCCAGCAGTTTACCCAACGTATTGGACTGGGACGAGCAGTACTTC
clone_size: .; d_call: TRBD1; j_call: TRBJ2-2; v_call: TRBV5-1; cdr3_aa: CASSLGDINEFRTGGTGELFF; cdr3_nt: TGCGCCAGCAGCTTGGGCGATATTAATGAGTTCCGGACAGGGGGCACCGGGGAGCTGTTTTTT